This T cell receptor (beta chain) was profiled in a study of Ad26.COV2.S vaccination and SARS-CoV-2 variants. Overall study: Intramuscular Ad26.COV2.S at 5x10^10 or 1x10^11 viral particles. Study findings and constraints: The authors reported substantial breadth in spike-specific CD8+ and CD4+ T cell responses after vaccination. Greater spike-specific TCR breadth was seen in vaccine recipients than in placebo recipients. Recipients of either vaccine or placebo displayed similar breadth of non-spike TCRs.

The V end lost 0 bases, the J end lost 6 bases, and 8 bases lay between the germline ends. Germline assignment: CDR1 MRHNA and CDR2 SNTAGT. The CDR3 is 14 residues long. TCRdb keeps only in-frame clones here, not all; method: immunoSEQ multiplex PCR. The data hold 400,000 to 500,000 clones, with 85% to 90% observed a single time. In the case of this clone: The antigen remains unidentified.

Treatment denoted: around 19 received Ad26.COV2.S at low or high dose, single or two shots; 5 received placebo; per-sample allocation not given. Samples came from day 63 after the first vaccine or placebo injection. The sequencing here drew on peripheral blood, taken in a trial of Ad26.COV2.S vaccine versus placebo. The chain has TRBV6-4 and TRBJ1-4, with unresolved D. This clonotype was obtained from a person between 18 and 65 years old who received the Ad26.COV2.S COVID-19 vaccine or a placebo. The DNA for the CDR3 is TGTGCCAGCAGTGACTCGGCAACGGATGAAAAACTGTTTTTT. It is translated as CASSDSATDEKLFF.